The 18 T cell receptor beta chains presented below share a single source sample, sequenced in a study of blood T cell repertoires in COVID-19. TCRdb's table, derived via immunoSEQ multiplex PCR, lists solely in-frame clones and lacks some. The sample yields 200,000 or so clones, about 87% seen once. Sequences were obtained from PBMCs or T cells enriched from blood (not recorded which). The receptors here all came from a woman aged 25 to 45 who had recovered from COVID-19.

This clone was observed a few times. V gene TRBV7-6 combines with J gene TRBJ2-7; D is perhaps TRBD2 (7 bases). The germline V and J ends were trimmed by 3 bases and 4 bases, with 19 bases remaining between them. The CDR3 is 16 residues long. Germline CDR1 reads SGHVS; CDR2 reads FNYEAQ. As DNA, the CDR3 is TGTGCCAGCAGCTTTGGACCTCTGCGGGGGCTGTACGAGCAGTACTTC. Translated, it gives CASSFGPLRGLYEQYF.

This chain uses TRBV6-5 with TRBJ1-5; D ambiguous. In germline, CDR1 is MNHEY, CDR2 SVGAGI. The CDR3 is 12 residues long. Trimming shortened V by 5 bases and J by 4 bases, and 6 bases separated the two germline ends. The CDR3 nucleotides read TGTGCCAGCAGTACTCTTAATCAGCCCCAGCATTTT. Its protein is CASSTLNQPQHF.

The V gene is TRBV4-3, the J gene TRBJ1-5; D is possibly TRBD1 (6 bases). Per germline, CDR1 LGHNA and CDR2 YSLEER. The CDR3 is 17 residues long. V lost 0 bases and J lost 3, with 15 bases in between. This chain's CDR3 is CASSQDFSRGLNQPQHF. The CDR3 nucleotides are TGCGCCAGCAGCCAAGATTTTAGCAGGGGCCTCAATCAGCCCCAGCATTTT.

CDR3 region: CSVVRGARDSDYGYTF. The CDR3 nucleotides read TGCAGCGTTGTACGTGGCGCCCGGGACAGCGACTATGGCTACACCTTC. This chain connects TRBV29-1 to TRBJ1-2, with 7 bases that match TRBD1. Germline CDR1 and CDR2: SQVTM and ANQGSEA. The V and J ends lost 4 bases and 3 bases, in that order; junction bases with no gene match: 14. The CDR3 is made up of 16 amino acids.

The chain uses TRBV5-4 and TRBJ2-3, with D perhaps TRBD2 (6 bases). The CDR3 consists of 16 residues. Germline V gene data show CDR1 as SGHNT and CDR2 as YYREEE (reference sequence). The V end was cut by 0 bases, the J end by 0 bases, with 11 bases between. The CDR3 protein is CASSLAGTPSTDTQYF. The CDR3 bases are TGTGCCAGCAGCTTGGCGGGGACTCCTAGCACAGATACGCAGTATTTT.

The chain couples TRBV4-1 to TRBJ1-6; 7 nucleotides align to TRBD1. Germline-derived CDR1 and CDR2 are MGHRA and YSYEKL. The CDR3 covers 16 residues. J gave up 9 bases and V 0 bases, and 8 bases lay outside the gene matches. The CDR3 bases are TGCGCCAGCAGCCAAGATCAACGACAGGGAGGTTCACCCCTCCACTTT. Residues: CASSQDQRQGGSPLHF.

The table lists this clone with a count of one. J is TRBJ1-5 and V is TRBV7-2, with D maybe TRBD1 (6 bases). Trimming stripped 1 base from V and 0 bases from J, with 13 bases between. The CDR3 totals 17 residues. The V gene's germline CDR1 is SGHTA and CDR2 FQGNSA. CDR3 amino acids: CASSLGGQTYSNQPQHF. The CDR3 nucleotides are TGTGCCAGCAGCTTAGGAGGACAGACCTATAGCAATCAGCCCCAGCATTTT.

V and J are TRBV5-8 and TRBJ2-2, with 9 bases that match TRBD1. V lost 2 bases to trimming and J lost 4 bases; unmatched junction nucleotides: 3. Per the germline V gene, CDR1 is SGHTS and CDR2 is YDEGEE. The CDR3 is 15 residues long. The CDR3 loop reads CASSLQGAGTGELFF. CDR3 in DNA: TGTGCCAGCAGCTTACAGGGGGCAGGCACCGGGGAGCTGTTTTTT.

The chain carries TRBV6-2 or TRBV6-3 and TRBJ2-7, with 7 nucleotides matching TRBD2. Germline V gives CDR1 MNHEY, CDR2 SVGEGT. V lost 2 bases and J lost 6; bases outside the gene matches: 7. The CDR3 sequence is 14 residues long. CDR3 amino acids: CASSYGAGVGEQYF. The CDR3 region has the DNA TGTGCCAGCAGTTACGGCGCGGGGGTGGGCGAGCAGTACTTC.

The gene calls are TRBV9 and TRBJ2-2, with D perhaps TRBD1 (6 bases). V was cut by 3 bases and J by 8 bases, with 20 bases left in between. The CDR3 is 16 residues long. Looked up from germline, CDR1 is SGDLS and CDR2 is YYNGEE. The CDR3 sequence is CASSAQSAGAAGELFF. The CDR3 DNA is TGTGCCAGCAGCGCACAATCCGCAGGGGCGGCGGGGGAGCTGTTTTTT.

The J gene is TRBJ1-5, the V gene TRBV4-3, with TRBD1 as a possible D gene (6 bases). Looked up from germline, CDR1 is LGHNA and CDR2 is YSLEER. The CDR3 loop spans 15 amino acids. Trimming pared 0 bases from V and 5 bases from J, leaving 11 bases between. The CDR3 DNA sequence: TGCGCCAGCAGCCAAGATATACAGGGAGATCAGCCCCAGCATTTT. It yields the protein CASSQDIQGDQPQHF.

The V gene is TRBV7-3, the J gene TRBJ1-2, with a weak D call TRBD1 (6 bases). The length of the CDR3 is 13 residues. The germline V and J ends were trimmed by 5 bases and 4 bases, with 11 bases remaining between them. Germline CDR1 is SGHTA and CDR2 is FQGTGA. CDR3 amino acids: CASSPDRSYGYTF. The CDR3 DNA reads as TGTGCCAGCAGCCCAGACAGGTCCTATGGCTACACCTTC.

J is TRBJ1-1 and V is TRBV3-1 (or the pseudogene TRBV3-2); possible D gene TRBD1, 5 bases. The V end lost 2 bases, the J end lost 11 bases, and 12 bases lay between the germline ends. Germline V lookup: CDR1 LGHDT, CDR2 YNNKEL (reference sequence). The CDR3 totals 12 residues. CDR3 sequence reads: CASSQLQDTAFF. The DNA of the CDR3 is TGTGCCAGCAGCCAACTACAGGATACGGCTTTCTTT.

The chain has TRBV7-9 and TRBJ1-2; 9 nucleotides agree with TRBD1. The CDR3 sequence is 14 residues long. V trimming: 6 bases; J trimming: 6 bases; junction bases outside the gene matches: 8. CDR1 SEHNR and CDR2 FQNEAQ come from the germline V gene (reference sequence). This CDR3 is CASSHSGTGNGYTF. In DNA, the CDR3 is TGTGCCAGCAGTCATTCTGGGACAGGGAATGGCTACACCTTC. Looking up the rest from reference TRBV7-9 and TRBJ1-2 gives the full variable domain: DTGVSQNPRHKITKRGQNVTFRCDPISEHNRLYWYRQTLGQGPEFLTYFQNEAQLEKSRLLSDRFSAERPKGSFSTLEIQRTEQGDSAMYLCASSHSGTGNGYTFGSGTRLTVV.

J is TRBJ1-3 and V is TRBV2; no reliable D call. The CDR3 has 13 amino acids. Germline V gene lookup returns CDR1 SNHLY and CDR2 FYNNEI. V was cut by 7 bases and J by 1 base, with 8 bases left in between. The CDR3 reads CASIGESGNTIYF. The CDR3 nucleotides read TGTGCCAGCATCGGAGAATCTGGAAACACCATATATTTT. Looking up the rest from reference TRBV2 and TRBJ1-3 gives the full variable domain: EPEVTQTPSHQVTQMGQEVILRCVPISNHLYFYWYRQILGQKVEFLVSFYNNEISEKSEIFDDQFSVERPDGSNFTLKIRSTKLEDSAMYFCASIGESGNTIYFGEGSWLTVV.

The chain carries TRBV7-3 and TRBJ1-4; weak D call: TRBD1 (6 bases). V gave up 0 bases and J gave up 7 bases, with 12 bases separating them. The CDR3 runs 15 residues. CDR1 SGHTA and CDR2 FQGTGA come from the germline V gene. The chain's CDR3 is CASSLTGTSGEKLFF. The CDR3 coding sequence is TGTGCCAGCAGCTTAACCGGGACATCGGGTGAAAAACTGTTTTTT.

In nucleotides, the CDR3 is TGTGCCAGCAGCATCGGGACAGGAGACTACGAGCAGTACTTC. It specifies CASSIGTGDYEQYF. The V call is TRBV7-3, the J call TRBJ2-7; 8 nucleotides align to TRBD1. CDR1 is SGHTA and CDR2 is FQGTGA in the germline V gene. The V segment lost 5 bases and the J segment 3 bases; nucleotides outside the gene matches: 6. The CDR3 consists of 14 residues.

CDR3 DNA sequence: TGTGCCAGCCAGGGGGCGGTCTACGAGCAGTACTTC. Its protein is CASQGAVYEQYF. This chain joins TRBV3-1 (or the pseudogene TRBV3-2) and TRBJ2-7; 8 nucleotides agree with TRBD1. This CDR3 is built from 12 residues. Germline V gives CDR1 LGHDT, CDR2 YNNKEL (reference sequence). With V trimmed by 8 bases and J by 3 bases, 3 bases remained unmatched.